What follows are 3 T cell receptor beta chains derived from one specimen sequenced in a study of T cell clonality in common variable immunodeficiency (dated by TCRdb to about 2015). The library was obtained by the immunoSEQ multiplex PCR assay. TCRdb carries this immuneACCESS record with in-frame sequences only. Its versions omit some clonotypes, under half of them owing to an unresolved V gene in the studies checked, with the rest unexplained. There are 40,000 or so clones in this sample, and none of them is a singleton. Clones ranked in the top ten supply around 3.3% of the sample. The sample was peripheral blood mononuclear cells. These receptors originate from a person aged 18 to 70 in good health.

This clone was found many times. The read is 3 residues too short to cover the CDR3 end, so that end is filled in from the germline J gene. V usage is TRBV20-1 and J usage is TRBJ2-7; TRBD1 or TRBD2 may be the D gene (6 bases each). The germline V gene has CDR1 DFQATT and CDR2 SNEGSKA (reference sequence). V was shortened by 3 bases and J by 5 bases, with 14 bases between the two germline ends. CDR3 length equals 13 residues. The CDR3 sequence: CSASPGGGDEQYF. Incomplete CDR3 DNA: TGCAGTGCTAGTCCAGGAGGGGGTGACGAG.

The table lists this clone with many counts. The CDR3 goes on 3 residues after the read ends, and that part is filled in from the germline J gene. The genes are TRBV2 and TRBJ1-1, with unresolved D. From germline, CDR1 is SNHLY and CDR2 FYNNEI. The CDR3 extends over 13 amino acids. CDR3 region: CASSEARTRGAFF. The part of the CDR3 DNA that was read is TGTGCCAGCAGTGAAGCAAGGACCCGGGGA.

As concerns this clone: The missing CDR3 end, 3 residues past where the read stops, is filled in from the germline J gene. Additional DNA sequences in this sample encode the identical CDR3. The rearrangement joins TRBV30 to TRBJ1-1, with 7 bases fitting TRBD1. The CDR3 has 12 residues. The trim removed 4 bases at V and 2 bases at J, leaving 1 base unmatched. Germline loops: CDR1 GTSNPN, CDR2 SVGIG (reference sequence). The CDR3 bases that were read are TGTGCCTGGACAGGGGGTAACACTGAA. Translated: CAWTGGNTE. In full, the CDR3 reads CAWTGGNTEAFF.